The clone carrying this TCR beta chain was seen a single time. TCRdb's table, derived via immunoSEQ multiplex PCR, lists solely in-frame clones and lacks some. The repertoire holds hundreds of thousands of clones, with around 85% as singletons. This entry comes from a study of blood T cell repertoires in COVID-19. On the study more broadly: The United States, Italy and Spain provided the acute and convalescent COVID-19 samples. Sources were T cells, B-cell-depleted T cells, or PBMCs; the material itself was cDNA or gDNA.

Cohorts were based on clinical histories the participants reported. CDR3 length equals 14 residues. Germline CDR1 LGHNA, CDR2 YSLEER. The ends were cut back, 3 bases at V and 0 bases at J, with 6 bases in the middle. The chain uses TRBV4-3 and TRBJ2-1; D is unclear. The clonotype comes from a man in his thirties or forties who had recovered from COVID-19. Sequencing input: PBMCs or T cells enriched from blood (not recorded which). This CDR3 is CASSQMSSYNEQFF. The CDR3 nucleotides read TGCGCCAGCAGCCAGATGAGCTCCTACAATGAGCAGTTCTTC.